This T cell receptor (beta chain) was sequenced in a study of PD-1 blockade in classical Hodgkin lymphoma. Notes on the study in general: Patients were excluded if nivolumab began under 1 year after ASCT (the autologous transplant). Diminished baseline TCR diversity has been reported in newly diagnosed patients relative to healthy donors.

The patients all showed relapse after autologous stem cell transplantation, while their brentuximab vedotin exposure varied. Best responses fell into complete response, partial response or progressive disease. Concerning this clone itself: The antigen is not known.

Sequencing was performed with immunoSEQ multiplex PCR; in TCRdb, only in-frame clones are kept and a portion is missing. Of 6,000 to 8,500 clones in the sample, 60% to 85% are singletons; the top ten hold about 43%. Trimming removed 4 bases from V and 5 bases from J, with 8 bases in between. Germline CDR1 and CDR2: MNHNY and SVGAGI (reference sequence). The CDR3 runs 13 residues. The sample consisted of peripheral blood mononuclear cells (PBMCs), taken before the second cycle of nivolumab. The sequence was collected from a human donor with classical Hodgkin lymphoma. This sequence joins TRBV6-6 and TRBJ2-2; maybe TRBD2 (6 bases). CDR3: CASSFGTTGELFF. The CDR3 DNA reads TGTGCCAGCAGTTTCGGGACTACCGGGGAGCTGTTTTTT.